This is a list of T cell receptor beta chains from one sample in a study of T cells after yellow fever vaccination. TCRdb re-derived calls from the 5' RACE reads in MiXCR, one entry per CDR3 protein. The sample consists of some 30,000 distinct CDR3 sequences, approximately 4.4% of them appearing once. Source: CD8+ T cells sorted from PBMCs, taken 5 days after the yellow fever booster vaccination. These receptors all come from a man aged 30 to 39 who received the YFV17D yellow fever vaccine. The CDR3 runs from the conserved cysteine through the conserved F or W. D genes are given only for firm matches. Size is stated for part of the rows, as once, few or many counts, or as a class when the clone is expanded.

V: TRBV30; J: TRBJ2-7; D: .; size: many; CDR3: CAWSGHSSRTAYEQYF; DNA: TGTGCCTGGAGTGGACACTCTTCTAGGACAGCCTACGAGCAGTACTTC
V: TRBV7-8; J: TRBJ2-7; D: .; size: many; CDR3: CASSLPAGHYEQYF; DNA: TGTGCCAGCAGCTTACCGGCAGGGCACTACGAGCAGTACTTC
V: TRBV5-1; J: TRBJ2-1; D: TRBD2; size: many; CDR3: CASSRTSGTHNEQFF; DNA: TGCGCCAGCAGCAGGACTAGCGGTACCCACAATGAGCAGTTCTTC
V: TRBV6-2/TRBV6-3; J: TRBJ2-6; D: .; size: many; CDR3: CASFRGAGANVLTF; DNA: TGTGCCAGCTTTAGGGGGGCTGGGGCCAACGTCCTGACTTTC
V: TRBV11-2; J: TRBJ2-3; D: TRBD1; size: many; CDR3: CASSSRTGGISTDTQYF; DNA: TGTGCCAGCAGCTCCCGGACAGGGGGCATAAGCACAGATACGCAGTATTTT
V: TRBV5-1; J: TRBJ2-7; D: .; size: many; CDR3: CASSLVDNSYEQYF; DNA: TGCGCCAGCAGCTTGGTGGACAACTCCTACGAGCAGTACTTC
V: TRBV4-3; J: TRBJ2-5; D: .; size: .; CDR3: CASSQVRGLQETQYF; DNA: TGCGCCAGCAGCCAAGTGCGGGGCCTGCAAGAGACCCAGTACTTC
V: TRBV7-9; J: TRBJ2-7; D: .; size: many; CDR3: CASSLAGPRSYEQYF; DNA: TGTGCCAGCAGCTTAGCAGGACCTCGGAGCTACGAGCAGTACTTC
V: TRBV30; J: TRBJ2-7; D: .; size: .; CDR3: CAWMGGYEQYF; DNA: TGTGCCTGGATGGGGGGCTACGAGCAGTACTTC
V: TRBV29-1; J: TRBJ2-3; D: .; size: many; CDR3: CSVAPGPDTQYF; DNA: TGCAGCGTTGCCCCGGGGCCGGATACGCAGTATTTT
V: TRBV20-1; J: TRBJ2-1; D: .; size: many; CDR3: CSARNPESAGNEQFF; DNA: TGCAGTGCTAGAAACCCGGAGTCGGCAGGCAATGAGCAGTTCTTC
V: TRBV20-1; J: TRBJ1-1; D: .; size: many; CDR3: CSARDWDRRNTEAFF; DNA: TGCAGTGCTAGAGATTGGGACCGGAGAAACACTGAAGCTTTCTTT
V: TRBV12-3/TRBV12-4; J: TRBJ2-7; D: .; size: many; CDR3: CASSSTGLEQYF; DNA: TGTGCCAGCAGTTCGACAGGCCTCGAGCAGTACTTC
V: TRBV20-1; J: TRBJ1-1; D: .; size: many; CDR3: CSARDMQGRSEAFF; DNA: TGCAGTGCTAGAGATATGCAGGGCCGAAGTGAAGCTTTCTTT
V: TRBV6-5; J: TRBJ2-7; D: .; size: many; CDR3: CASSYESNTHEQYF; DNA: TGTGCCAGCAGTTACGAGAGTAACACCCACGAGCAGTACTTC
V: TRBV19; J: TRBJ2-4; D: .; size: many; CDR3: CATRQERNIQYF; DNA: TGTGCCACCCGACAGGAACGAAACATTCAGTACTTC
V: TRBV19; J: TRBJ2-7; D: .; size: many; CDR3: CASSPQEGISYEQYF; DNA: TGTGCCAGTAGTCCCCAGGAGGGAATATCCTACGAGCAGTACTTC
V: TRBV6-9; J: TRBJ1-1; D: .; size: .; CDR3: CASSYPTSHNTEAFF; DNA: TGTGCCAGCAGTTATCCGACCTCCCATAACACTGAAGCTTTCTTT
V: TRBV29-1; J: TRBJ2-1; D: .; size: many; CDR3: CSVASGANEQFF; DNA: TGCAGCGTTGCCTCAGGGGCCAATGAGCAGTTCTTC
V: TRBV20-1; J: TRBJ2-2; D: TRBD2; size: many; CDR3: CSASLRGRVYTGELFF; DNA: TGCAGTGCTAGTCTTCGCGGGAGGGTGTACACCGGGGAGCTGTTTTTT
V: TRBV9; J: TRBJ2-2; D: .; size: .; CDR3: CASSVTRSGELFF; DNA: TGTGCCAGCAGCGTAACCCGGTCGGGGGAGCTGTTTTTT
V: TRBV27; J: TRBJ2-7; D: TRBD2; size: many; CDR3: CASSFSAGAHEQYF; DNA: TGTGCCAGCAGTTTCTCCGCGGGAGCCCACGAGCAGTACTTC
V: TRBV12-3/TRBV12-4; J: TRBJ2-2; D: TRBD1; size: many; CDR3: CASSPGGPGELFF; DNA: TGTGCCAGCAGCCCAGGGGGCCCCGGGGAGCTGTTTTTT
V: TRBV7-2; J: TRBJ2-1; D: .; size: many; CDR3: CASSLDLSYNEQFF; DNA: TGTGCCAGCAGCTTAGACTTATCTTACAATGAGCAGTTCTTC
V: TRBV19; J: TRBJ2-7; D: .; size: many; CDR3: CASGAPGFEQYF; DNA: TGTGCCAGCGGCGCCCCGGGGTTCGAGCAGTACTTC
V: TRBV5-5; J: TRBJ2-1; D: .; size: many; CDR3: CASFRYNEQFF; DNA: TGTGCCAGCTTTAGGTACAATGAGCAGTTCTTC
V: TRBV7-7; J: TRBJ2-5; D: .; size: many; CDR3: CASSRDIGSETQYF; DNA: TGTGCCAGCAGCCGAGACATAGGGAGCGAGACCCAGTACTTC
V: TRBV12-3/TRBV12-4; J: TRBJ2-3; D: .; size: many; CDR3: CASSFEGRIGTDTQYF; DNA: TGTGCCAGCAGTTTCGAAGGACGGATTGGCACAGATACGCAGTATTTT
V: TRBV5-1; J: TRBJ2-5; D: .; size: many; CDR3: CATAPGRYQETQYF; DNA: TGCGCCACGGCTCCGGGGCGGTACCAAGAGACCCAGTACTTC
V: TRBV4-2; J: TRBJ2-3; D: .; size: many; CDR3: CASSQSTGVTDTQYF; DNA: TGTGCCAGCAGCCAGTCAACCGGTGTCACAGATACGCAGTATTTT
V: TRBV29-1; J: TRBJ2-7; D: .; size: many; CDR3: CSVVENGDFYF; DNA: TGCAGCGTTGTGGAGAATGGGGACTTTTACTTC
V: TRBV7-8; J: TRBJ2-7; D: TRBD2; size: many; CDR3: CASSPSGTYEQYF; DNA: TGTGCCAGCAGCCCTAGCGGGACCTACGAGCAGTACTTC
V: TRBV10-1; J: TRBJ2-1; D: .; size: many; CDR3: CASSEGTSTYNEQFF; DNA: TGCGCCAGCAGTGAAGGGACCAGTACCTACAATGAGCAGTTCTTC
V: TRBV6-5; J: TRBJ2-2; D: .; size: many; CDR3: CASLRTAGTGELFF; DNA: TGTGCCAGCCTACGGACAGCGGGCACCGGGGAGCTGTTTTTT
V: TRBV7-6; J: TRBJ1-6; D: .; size: many; CDR3: CASSSSVATPLHF; DNA: TGTGCCAGCAGCTCGAGTGTGGCGACACCCCTCCACTTT
V: TRBV7-8; J: TRBJ2-3; D: .; size: many; CDR3: CASSLGGLAINTQYF; DNA: TGTGCCAGCAGCTTAGGGGGGCTAGCGATCAATACGCAGTATTTT
V: TRBV7-9; J: TRBJ2-3; D: .; size: many; CDR3: CASSNNWGTDTQYF; DNA: TGTGCCAGCAGCAATAACTGGGGCACAGATACGCAGTATTTT
V: TRBV28; J: TRBJ1-1; D: .; size: many; CDR3: CASSLWPMNTEAFF; DNA: TGTGCCAGCAGTTTATGGCCAATGAACACTGAAGCTTTCTTT
V: TRBV3-1; J: TRBJ2-2; D: TRBD2; size: many; CDR3: CASSLRLPAGGSGTGELFF; DNA: TGTGCCAGCAGCCTCAGACTCCCAGCGGGAGGGTCGGGGACCGGGGAGCTGTTTTTT
V: TRBV9; J: TRBJ2-3; D: .; size: many; CDR3: CASSSGQADTQYF; DNA: TGTGCCAGCAGCTCAGGGCAGGCAGATACGCAGTATTTT
V: TRBV20-1; J: TRBJ1-4; D: .; size: few; CDR3: CSASDGWANEKLFF; DNA: TGCAGTGCCTCCGACGGGTGGGCTAATGAAAAACTGTTTTTT
V: TRBV12-5; J: TRBJ2-1; D: .; size: .; CDR3: CASGPEPYNEQFF; DNA: TGTGCTAGTGGTCCGGAGCCATACAATGAGCAGTTCTTC
V: TRBV2; J: TRBJ2-7; D: TRBD1; size: many; CDR3: CASRGTGPPSYEQYF; DNA: TGTGCCAGCCGGGGGACAGGGCCCCCTTCCTACGAGCAGTACTTC